These T cell receptor beta chains were read from a single sample in a study of T cell changes during pregnancy in multiple sclerosis. Here immunoSEQ multiplex PCR was the method, and the copy in TCRdb shows in-frame clones only, minus some. The sample has about 51,000 clones; 90% to 95% are singletons. The sequenced sample was peripheral blood, obtained in the second trimester of pregnancy. These TCRs come from a female donor with multiple sclerosis, enrolled in a pregnancy study. Each CDR3 is given with its conserved first and last residue. The D gene is left open where the match is weak. Some rows have no size entry. The others give once, few or many, or a class for an expanded clone.

TRBJ2-1 | - | - | TRBV6-6 | CASSYYAEGVHNEQFF | TGTGCCAGCAGTTACTACGCGGAGGGTGTCCACAATGAGCAGTTCTTC
TRBJ2-3 | - | - | TRBV6-4 | CASSLDSSSDTQYF | TGTGCCAGCAGTCTGGACAGTTCGTCAGATACGCAGTATTTT
TRBJ2-6 | - | - | TRBV5-6 | CASGRANVLTF | TGTGCCAGCGGCCGGGCCAACGTCCTGACTTTC
TRBJ2-7 | - | TRBD2 | TRBV7-2 | CASSLAQTSGRAYEQYF | TGTGCCAGCAGCTTAGCGCAAACTAGCGGGAGGGCCTACGAGCAGTACTTC
TRBJ2-1 | - | TRBD1 | TRBV5-6 | CASSLPGQGMEQFF | TGTGCCAGCAGCCTACCGGGACAGGGTATGGAGCAGTTCTTC
TRBJ2-5 | - | TRBD2 | TRBV5-1 | CASSFPGISGEETQYF | TGCGCCAGCAGCTTCCCGGGAATCAGCGGGGAAGAGACCCAGTACTTC
TRBJ2-1 | - | - | TRBV9 | CASSHRSGSSYNEQFF | TGTGCCAGCAGCCACCGTAGCGGTAGCTCCTACAATGAGCAGTTCTTC
TRBJ2-1 | - | TRBD2 | TRBV9 | CASSILLAGGQAEQFF | TGTGCCAGCAGCATACTTCTAGCGGGAGGGCAGGCTGAGCAGTTCTTC
TRBJ2-1 | once | - | TRBV27 | CASSLMRTYNEQFF | TGTGCCAGCAGTTTAATGCGTACTTACAATGAGCAGTTCTTC
TRBJ2-2 | - | - | TRBV7-8 | CASSEGHLNTGELFF | TGTGCCAGCAGCGAGGGACACCTGAACACCGGGGAGCTGTTTTTT
TRBJ1-2 | - | TRBD1 | TRBV7-2 | CASSADRGRAVWGYTF | TGTGCCAGCAGCGCGGACAGGGGGAGGGCCGTTTGGGGCTACACCTTC
TRBJ2-7 | - | - | TRBV4-3 | CASSQDWPGMYEQYF | TGCGCCAGCAGCCAAGATTGGCCAGGGATGTACGAGCAGTACTTC
TRBJ2-3 | - | - | TRBV28 | CASSLLSGQSGQYF | TGTGCCAGCAGTTTATTGTCGGGACAATCAGGGCAGTATTTT
TRBJ1-1 | - | - | TRBV5-5 | CASSPTGNTEAFF | TGTGCCAGCAGCCCTACAGGGAACACTGAAGCTTTCTTT
TRBJ2-7 | - | TRBD2 | TRBV5-4 | CASSPSGASSYEQYF | TGTGCCAGCAGCCCTAGCGGAGCGAGCTCCTACGAGCAGTACTTC
TRBJ2-5 | - | - | TRBV10-3 | CAISESGAQETQYF | TGTGCCATCAGTGAGTCAGGGGCCCAAGAGACCCAGTACTTC
TRBJ2-7 | - | - | TRBV7-6 | CASSLQGTYEQYF | TGTGCCAGCAGCCTACAGGGTACCTACGAGCAGTACTTC
TRBJ2-7 | once | - | TRBV6-5 | CASSYGPPSREQYF | TGTGCCAGCAGTTACGGGCCACCCTCCAGGGAGCAGTACTTC
TRBJ2-7 | - | TRBD2 | TRBV28 | CASSSGLAGGNEQYF | TGTGCCAGCAGTTCCGGACTAGCGGGCGGTAACGAGCAGTACTTC
TRBJ2-7 | - | TRBD2 | TRBV7-2 | CASSSTGLAGGPAVEQYF | TGTGCCAGCAGCTCGACGGGACTAGCGGGAGGGCCGGCCGTAGAGCAGTACTTC
TRBJ1-3 | - | TRBD1 | TRBV19 | CASSWDSSSGNTIYF | TGTGCCAGTAGTTGGGACAGCTCCTCTGGAAACACCATATATTTT
TRBJ2-7 | - | TRBD2 | TRBV28 | CASSFDLAGGLDEQYF | TGTGCCAGCAGTTTTGATCTAGCGGGAGGGCTCGACGAGCAGTACTTC